These T cell receptor beta chains were read from a single sample in a study of monozygotic twins with inflammatory bowel disease. From the 5' RACE reads, TCRdb lists one entry per CDR3 protein and no DNA. This repertoire includes around 97,000 distinct CDR3 sequences. The sequenced sample consisted of blood. The receptors come from a human donor with ulcerative colitis or Crohn's disease, or a healthy co-twin of an affected twin (not recorded which). The CDR3 runs from the conserved cysteine through the conserved F or W.

j_gene	v_gene	CDR3aa
TRBJ2-7	TRBV7-2	CASSPRVLSSYEQYF
TRBJ2-2	TRBV10-3	CAIPGGNTGELFF
TRBJ2-5	TRBV12-3/TRBV12-4	CASSIQGLETQYF
TRBJ2-7	TRBV18	CASSPGVSYEQYF
TRBJ2-3	TRBV5-1	CASSFLAGGRGDTQYF
TRBJ2-5	TRBV5-1	CASSPPSVQETQYF
TRBJ1-3	TRBV20-1	CSATEDSGNTIYF
TRBJ2-2	TRBV29-1	CSVGAGGGAGELFF
TRBJ2-6	TRBV28	CASSLGQVSGANVLTF
TRBJ2-3	TRBV19	CASSIGGGLTDTQYF
TRBJ2-7	TRBV5-1	CASSLAGTSSYEQYF
TRBJ2-1	TRBV10-3	CAIKFSTGVYNEQFF
TRBJ1-5	TRBV20-1	CSAKSNSNQPQHF
TRBJ2-2	TRBV29-1	CSAYVRLDRGELFF
TRBJ2-2	TRBV7-2	CASSLGSRKGAGELFF
TRBJ2-7	TRBV7-2	CASRPQAGISYEQYF
TRBJ2-1	TRBV7-8	CASSLVGTGVWNEQFF
TRBJ1-5	TRBV7-9	CASSPLRGLGNQPQHF
TRBJ1-2	TRBV29-1	CSVELQGDGYTF
TRBJ2-7	TRBV12-3/TRBV12-4	CASSFPGRQQYF
TRBJ1-5	TRBV7-9	CASSLDFQPQHF
TRBJ2-7	TRBV7-8	CASSLVATGGSRYEQYF
TRBJ2-1	TRBV6-2/TRBV6-3	CASRGRTSLGEQFF
TRBJ1-6	TRBV7-8	CASSQSTGDYSPLHF
TRBJ2-1	TRBV12-3/TRBV12-4	CASSRDRNEQFF
TRBJ2-7	TRBV4-2	CASSQRSGTEFPYEQYF
TRBJ2-5	TRBV9	CASSVIGSGAQETQYF
TRBJ2-2	TRBV5-1	CASRSTRSGSVTGELFF
TRBJ1-6	TRBV30	CAWTQGAVRNSPLHF
TRBJ1-1	TRBV7-8	CASSLALGSFTEAFF
TRBJ2-7	TRBV28	CASTVGGASYEQYF
TRBJ2-7	TRBV7-9	CASNPGLHRSYEQYF
TRBJ2-1	TRBV5-1	CASSPGSPIGEQFF
TRBJ2-6	TRBV10-3	CAISHKDGDSGANVLTF
TRBJ2-1	TRBV20-1	CSARGFRSGEGSYNEQFF
TRBJ2-4	TRBV4-3	CASSQDPGTLAKNIQYF
TRBJ2-1	TRBV24-1	CAIQPSGGPNEQFF